Each of the 13 T cell receptor beta chains below was sequenced from the same sample in a study of T cell changes during pregnancy in multiple sclerosis. Profiled with immunoSEQ multiplex PCR; TCRdb holds only in-frame clones, not every one. The repertoire holds 40,000 or so clones, with roughly 91% as singletons. The specimen was CD4+ T cells from peripheral blood mononuclear cells, collected after pregnancy. The receptors were gathered from a female donor in good health, enrolled as a control in a pregnancy study.

This clone showed up just once. The chain links TRBV5-6 to TRBJ2-1; 10 bases fit TRBD1. V was pared by 4 bases and J by 11 bases, with 6 bases of the junction left unmatched. CDR3 size: 13 residues. Germline-derived CDR1 and CDR2 are SGHDT and YYEEEE. The CDR3: CASSLPGQGKQFF. The DNA for the CDR3 is TGTGCCAGCAGCCTCCCGGGACAGGGGAAGCAGTTCTTC. Filled out from reference TRBV5-6 and TRBJ2-1, the complete variable domain reads DAGVTQSPTHLIKTRGQQVTLRCSPKSGHDTVSWYQQALGQGPQFIFQYYEEEERQRGNFPDRFSGHQFPNYSSELNVNALLLGDSALYLCASSLPGQGKQFFGPGTRLTVL.

The CDR3 DNA reads TGTGCCAGCAGCGCCCCGACTAGCTCTTCCTACGAGCAGTACTTC. Translated, it gives CASSAPTSSSYEQYF. The chain is built from TRBV11-2 and TRBJ2-7; 7 bases agree with TRBD2. Per germline, CDR1 SGHAT and CDR2 FQNNGV. V trimming: 5 bases; J trimming: 1 base; junction bases outside the gene matches: 8. This CDR3 comprises 15 residues.

The chain combines TRBV9 with TRBJ1-3; 8 positions match TRBD1. In germline, CDR1 is SGDLS, CDR2 YYNGEE. With V trimmed by 4 bases and J by 3 bases, 6 bases remained unmatched. This CDR3 spans 15 amino acids. The CDR3 DNA follows: TGTGCCAGCAGCACCACAGGGGGTAATGGAAACACCATATATTTT. Translation gives CASSTTGGNGNTIYF.

The V gene is TRBV4-2, the J gene TRBJ1-1; no definite D call. The CDR3 loop spans 12 amino acids. Germline loops: CDR1 LGHNA, CDR2 YNFKEQ. Trimming shortened V by 4 bases and J by 5 bases, and 8 bases separated the two germline ends. CDR3 region: CASSPPSTEAFF. In nucleotides, the CDR3 is TGTGCCAGCAGCCCGCCGAGTACTGAAGCTTTCTTT.

This sequence joins TRBV9 and TRBJ1-2, with D maybe TRBD1 (5 bases). V gave up 2 bases and J gave up 3 bases, with 11 bases separating them. Germline-derived CDR1 and CDR2 are SGDLS and YYNGEE. CDR3 length: 14 residues. The CDR3 loop is CASSVQGGDYGYTF. In nucleotides, the CDR3 is TGTGCCAGCAGCGTTCAGGGAGGGGACTATGGCTACACCTTC.

This sequence joins TRBV2 and TRBJ1-2, with 7 bases aligning to TRBD1. The CDR3 is made up of 14 amino acids. J was trimmed by 3 bases and V by 8 bases; bases with no gene match: 9. Germline V gene data show CDR1 as SNHLY and CDR2 as FYNNEI. CDR3 sequence: CASDSGTEDYGYTF. In nucleotides, the CDR3 is TGTGCCAGCGACTCCGGGACAGAAGACTATGGCTACACCTTC.

V is TRBV19 and J is TRBJ2-2; 10 bases are shared with TRBD1. The CDR3 runs 16 residues. Trimming removed 9 bases from V and 0 bases from J; junction bases left unmatched: 7. In germline, CDR1 is LNHDA, CDR2 SQIVND (reference sequence). Written as DNA, the CDR3 is TGTGCCAGCAACATCGGACAGGGGGCGAACACCGGGGAGCTGTTTTTT. Amino acid sequence: CASNIGQGANTGELFF.

For this clone: A junction boundary mismatches the germline segment, possibly from a read error. V gene TRBV4-1 combines with J gene TRBJ1-2, with 11 bases aligning to TRBD1. CDR3 length: 12 residues. CDR1 and CDR2 from the germline V gene are MGHRA and YSYEKL. The CDR3 is CASSQGVGQGGF. CDR3 nucleotide sequence: TGCGCCAGCAGCCAAGGAGTGGGACAGGGGGGCTTC.

The chain links TRBV6-1 to TRBJ2-4; D may be TRBD1 (6 bases). V shed 5 bases and J shed 8 bases, with 10 bases lying between them. The length of the CDR3 is 12 residues. Germline CDR1 and CDR2: MNHNS and SASEGT. The CDR3 nucleotides are TGTGCCAGCAGTTTGCAGGGGTACATTCAGTACTTC. It is translated as CASSLQGYIQYF.

V is TRBV10-3 and J is TRBJ1-2, with 10 nucleotides matching TRBD1. Unmatched junction bases numbered 2, after V lost 2 bases and J lost 8 bases. The CDR3 is made up of 13 amino acids. Germline V CDR1 and CDR2: ENHRY, SYGVKD. The CDR3, as DNA: TGTGCCATCAGTGAGGGGACAGGGGACGGCTACACCTTC. Its translation: CAISEGTGDGYTF.

The rearrangement uses TRBV9 and TRBJ1-5; D may be TRBD1 (6 bases). The CDR3 loop spans 13 amino acids. CDR1 is SGDLS, CDR2 YYNGEE, per germline. V gave up 4 bases and J gave up 4 bases, with 9 bases separating them. CDR3 sequence: CASSRQVNQPQHF. The DNA of the CDR3 is TGTGCCAGCAGCCGACAGGTAAATCAGCCCCAGCATTTT.

The chain links TRBV25-1 to TRBJ1-2, with no clear D. The V gene lost 3 bases and the J gene lost 5 bases, with 10 bases spanning the gap. Germline V lookup: CDR1 MGHDK, CDR2 SYGVNS. The CDR3 runs to 13 residues. The chain's CDR3 is CASSDPPYYGYTF. As DNA, the CDR3 is TGTGCCAGCAGTGATCCCCCCTATTATGGCTACACCTTC.

This rearrangement joins TRBV5-1 to TRBJ2-7; maybe TRBD2 (7 bases). Trimming took 0 bases from V and 7 from J, leaving 17 bases between them. The CDR3 has 15 residues. The germline V gene encodes CDR1 SGHRS and CDR2 YFSETQ. The DNA of the CDR3 is TGCGCCAGCAGCTTGGCCTTGGGGGGGGCAGGAGAGCAGTACTTC. This encodes CASSLALGGAGEQYF.